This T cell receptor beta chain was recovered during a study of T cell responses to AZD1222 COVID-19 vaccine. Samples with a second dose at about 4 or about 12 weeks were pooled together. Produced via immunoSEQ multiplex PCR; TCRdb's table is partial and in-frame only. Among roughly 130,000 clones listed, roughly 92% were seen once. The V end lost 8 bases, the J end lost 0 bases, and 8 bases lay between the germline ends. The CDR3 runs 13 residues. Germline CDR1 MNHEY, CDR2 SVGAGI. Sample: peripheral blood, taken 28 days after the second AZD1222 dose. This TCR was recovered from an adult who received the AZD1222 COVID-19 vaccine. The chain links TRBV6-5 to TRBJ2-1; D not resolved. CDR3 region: CASGVASYNEQFF. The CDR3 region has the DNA TGTGCCAGCGGGGTGGCCTCCTACAATGAGCAGTTCTTC.